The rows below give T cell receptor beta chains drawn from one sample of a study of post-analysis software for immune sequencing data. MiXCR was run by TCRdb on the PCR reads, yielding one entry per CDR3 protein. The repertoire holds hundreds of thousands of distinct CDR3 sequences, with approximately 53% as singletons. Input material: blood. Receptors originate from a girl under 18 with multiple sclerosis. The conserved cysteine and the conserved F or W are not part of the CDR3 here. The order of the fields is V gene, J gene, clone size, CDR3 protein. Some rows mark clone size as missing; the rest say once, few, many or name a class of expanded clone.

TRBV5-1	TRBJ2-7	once	ASNRGGHYEQY
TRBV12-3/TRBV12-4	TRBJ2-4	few	ASTRGLAKNIQY
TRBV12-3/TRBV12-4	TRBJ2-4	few	ASTSSGPLIEQY
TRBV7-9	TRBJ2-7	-	ASSLVGQGVHEQY
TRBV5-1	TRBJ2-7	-	ASSSTGGARAYEQY
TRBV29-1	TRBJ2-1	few	SVEERGLLYEQF
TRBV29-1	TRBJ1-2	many	SVPYGTNYGYT
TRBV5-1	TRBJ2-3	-	ASSGDQDTQY
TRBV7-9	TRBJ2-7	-	ASSDAGTGNFYEKY
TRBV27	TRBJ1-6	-	ASSAITTGTFH
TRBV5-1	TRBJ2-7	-	ASSFMGGRTDEQY
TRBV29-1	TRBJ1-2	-	SVMGLLNYGYT
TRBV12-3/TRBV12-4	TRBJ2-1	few	ASSSRSYNEQF
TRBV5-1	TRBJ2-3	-	ASSLGARVESTQY
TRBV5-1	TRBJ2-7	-	ASSFDQGYEQY
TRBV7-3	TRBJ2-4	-	ASSNPGTSGIQY
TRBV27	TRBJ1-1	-	ASTPGGWTEAF
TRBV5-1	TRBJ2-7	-	ASSSGLAVPYEQY
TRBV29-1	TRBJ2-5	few	SVVPGERVETQY
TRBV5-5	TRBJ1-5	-	ASSLGKADRIGNQPQH
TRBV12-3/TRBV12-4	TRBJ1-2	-	ASRGGQRYGYT
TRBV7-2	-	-	ASSPGLAADLKTQY
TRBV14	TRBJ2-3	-	ASSLRTVSPFTDTQY
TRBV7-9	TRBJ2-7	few	ASSLGGRPYEQY
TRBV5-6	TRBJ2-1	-	ASSPLSGLGSYNEQF
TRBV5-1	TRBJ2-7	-	ASSLEPSGYEQY
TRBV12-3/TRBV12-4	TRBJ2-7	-	ASSRKGRDYEQY
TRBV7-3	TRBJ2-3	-	ASSLKGGGDTDTQY
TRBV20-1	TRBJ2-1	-	SARKQGGGSYNEQF
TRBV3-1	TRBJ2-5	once	ASSQAGQGPVF
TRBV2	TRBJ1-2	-	ASSESGTDGYT
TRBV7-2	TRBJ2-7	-	ASQKRYEQY
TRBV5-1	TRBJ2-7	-	ASSLEPGASIYEQY
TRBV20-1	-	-	SARTSGMQF
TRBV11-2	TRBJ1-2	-	ASSLTWSTGGGYGYT
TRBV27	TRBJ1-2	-	ASSLSYRLGAYGYT